Listed below are T cell receptor beta chains from one sample, sequenced in a study of identical twins. Via MiXCR, TCRdb re-called the 5' RACE reads, giving one row per CDR3 protein. The repertoire holds 500,000 to 650,000 distinct CDR3 sequences, with just over 7% as singletons. The same data also went into a second study, on yellow fever vaccine responses in identical twins.

The sequencing input was PBMCs. These receptors were taken from a woman aged 18-35 years in good health. CDR3s include the opening cysteine and the closing phenylalanine or tryptophan. A D gene is named only where the DNA matches it firmly. Some rows mark clone size as missing; the rest say once, few, many or name a class of expanded clone.

D: NA
J: TRBJ2-2
V: TRBV11-2
size: many
DNA: TGTGCCAGCAGCTTAGAATGGGGAGGGGGCGCCCCTGCCGGGGAGCTGTTTTTT
CDR3: CASSLEWGGGAPAGELFF

D: TRBD2
J: TRBJ2-1
V: TRBV20-1
size: many
DNA: TGCAGTGCTAGGGGGCGGGGGGATTACAATGAGCAGTTCTTC
CDR3: CSARGRGDYNEQFF

D: TRBD1
J: TRBJ1-2
V: TRBV7-2
size: few
DNA: TGTGCCAGCAGCCTAGCAGGGGGAGGGTTTGGCTACACCTTC
CDR3: CASSLAGGGFGYTF

D: NA
J: TRBJ2-5
V: TRBV29-1
size: NA
DNA: TGCAGCGCTGGGGGAAACCAAGAGACCCAGTACTTC
CDR3: CSAGGNQETQYF

D: TRBD2
J: TRBJ2-1
V: TRBV6-1
size: NA
DNA: TGTGCCAGCAGTCGGACTAGCGGGGTAAACAATGAGCAGTTCTTC
CDR3: CASSRTSGVNNEQFF

D: NA
J: TRBJ2-7
V: TRBV12-3/TRBV12-4
size: many
DNA: TGTGCCAGCACTTCTCACAGTGGGGAAAGGTACGAGCAGTACTTC
CDR3: CASTSHSGERYEQYF

D: NA
J: TRBJ2-7
V: TRBV2
size: few
DNA: TGTGCCAGCAGTGAAGCCCACTTGGGGGGGACATACGAGCAGTACTTC
CDR3: CASSEAHLGGTYEQYF

D: TRBD2
J: TRBJ2-5
V: TRBV7-9
size: few
DNA: TGTGCCAGCATGGGACTAACTGTAGAGACCCAGTACTTC
CDR3: CASMGLTVETQYF

D: NA
J: TRBJ2-6
V: TRBV19
size: NA
DNA: TGTGCCAGTACCTCCCCCCCAGCTGGGGCCAACGTCCTGACTTTC
CDR3: CASTSPPAGANVLTF

D: NA
J: TRBJ1-1
V: TRBV7-2
size: NA
DNA: TGTGCCAGCAGCTTAGGGGCATCGAACACTGAAGCTTTCTTT
CDR3: CASSLGASNTEAFF

D: TRBD1
J: TRBJ2-7
V: TRBV2
size: NA
DNA: TGTGCCAGCACCCTGGGACAGGGAAGCTACGAGCAGTACTTC
CDR3: CASTLGQGSYEQYF

D: TRBD2
J: TRBJ2-1
V: TRBV7-9
size: NA
DNA: TGTGCCAGCAGCTCGCATAGCGGGGGCCCCTGGAGGGATGAGCAGTTCTTC
CDR3: CASSSHSGGPWRDEQFF

D: NA
J: TRBJ2-5
V: TRBV5-5
size: NA
DNA: TGTGCCAGCAGCTCCTCTACAGGGATGTACCAAGAGACCCAGTACTTC
CDR3: CASSSSTGMYQETQYF

D: NA
J: TRBJ2-5
V: TRBV4-1
size: few
DNA: TGCGCCAGCAGCCAAGGGGACTACCAAGAGACCCAGTACTTC
CDR3: CASSQGDYQETQYF

D: TRBD1
J: TRBJ2-7
V: TRBV20-1
size: few
DNA: TGCAGTGCACACGACAGGGCTCTGATGAACGAGCAGTACTTC
CDR3: CSAHDRALMNEQYF

D: NA
J: TRBJ2-7
V: TRBV20-1
size: many
DNA: TGCAGTGCTACCCCTGTGGGGACTTGGCCGTCCGAGCAGTACTTC
CDR3: CSATPVGTWPSEQYF